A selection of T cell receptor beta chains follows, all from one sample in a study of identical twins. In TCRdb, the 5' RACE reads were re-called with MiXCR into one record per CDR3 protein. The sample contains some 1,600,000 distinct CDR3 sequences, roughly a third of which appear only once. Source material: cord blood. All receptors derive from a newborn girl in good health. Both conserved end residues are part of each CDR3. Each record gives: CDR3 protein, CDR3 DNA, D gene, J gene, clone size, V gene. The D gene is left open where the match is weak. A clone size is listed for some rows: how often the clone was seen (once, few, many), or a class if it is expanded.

cdr3_aa: CASSKGLQRRPYNEQFF; cdr3_nt: TGTGCCAGCAGCAAAGGCTTACAGCGACGGCCATACAATGAGCAGTTCTTC; d_call: -; j_call: TRBJ2-1; clone_size: few; v_call: TRBV21-1
cdr3_aa: CASSWTWIAGDNNEQFF; cdr3_nt: TGTGCCAGCAGCTGGACCTGGATAGCGGGAGATAACAATGAGCAGTTCTTC; d_call: TRBD2; j_call: TRBJ2-1; clone_size: -; v_call: TRBV5-6
cdr3_aa: CASSLPRERTDTQYF; cdr3_nt: TGTGCCAGCAGTTTACCCCGGGAGAGGACAGATACGCAGTATTTT; d_call: -; j_call: TRBJ2-3; clone_size: -; v_call: TRBV28
cdr3_aa: CASRPRVSSSYNEQFF; cdr3_nt: TGTGCCAGCAGACCCAGGGTCTCTAGCTCCTACAATGAGCAGTTCTTC; d_call: -; j_call: TRBJ2-1; clone_size: few; v_call: TRBV6-4
cdr3_aa: CASSYSLGHEQYF; cdr3_nt: TGTGCCAGCAGTTACTCACTGGGACATGAGCAGTACTTC; d_call: -; j_call: TRBJ2-5; clone_size: -; v_call: TRBV6-2/TRBV6-3
cdr3_aa: CASRADRGRSDTQYF; cdr3_nt: TGCGCCAGCAGAGCGGACAGGGGAAGATCAGATACGCAGTATTTT; d_call: TRBD1; j_call: TRBJ2-3; clone_size: -; v_call: TRBV5-1
cdr3_aa: CSVVIGGSEQYF; cdr3_nt: TGCAGCGTTGTAATAGGGGGCAGTGAGCAGTACTTC; d_call: TRBD1; j_call: TRBJ2-7; clone_size: -; v_call: TRBV29-1
cdr3_aa: CASSLWTSHVGEQYF; cdr3_nt: TGTGCCAGCAGCTTATGGACTAGCCATGTCGGGGAGCAGTACTTC; d_call: TRBD2; j_call: TRBJ2-7; clone_size: few; v_call: TRBV7-9
cdr3_aa: CASSFPGRRIFANTGELFF; cdr3_nt: TGTGCCAGCAGCTTCCCCGGTAGACGGATTTTCGCGAACACCGGGGAGCTGTTTTTT; d_call: -; j_call: TRBJ2-2; clone_size: few; v_call: TRBV7-9
cdr3_aa: CAISDGGILNTDTQYF; cdr3_nt: TGTGCCATCAGTGATGGGGGGATACTTAACACAGATACGCAGTATTTT; d_call: -; j_call: TRBJ2-3; clone_size: few; v_call: TRBV10-3
cdr3_aa: CASSVKGAYSNQPQHF; cdr3_nt: TGTGCCAGCAGTGTAAAGGGGGCTTATAGCAATCAGCCCCAGCATTTT; d_call: TRBD1; j_call: TRBJ1-5; clone_size: -; v_call: TRBV2
cdr3_aa: CASSLVGTSGPSYNEQFF; cdr3_nt: TGTGCCAGCAGCTTAGTGGGTACTAGCGGCCCCTCCTACAATGAGCAGTTCTTC; d_call: TRBD2; j_call: TRBJ2-1; clone_size: -; v_call: TRBV11-2
cdr3_aa: CASSQVSGTSYEQYF; cdr3_nt: TGTGCCAGCAGCCAAGTGTCAGGTACTTCCTACGAGCAGTACTTC; d_call: -; j_call: TRBJ2-7; clone_size: -; v_call: TRBV4-2
cdr3_aa: CASSPDVLAGGSEQYF; cdr3_nt: TGTGCCAGCAGTCCAGATGTCCTAGCGGGAGGTTCGGAGCAGTACTTC; d_call: TRBD2; j_call: TRBJ2-7; clone_size: once; v_call: TRBV27
cdr3_aa: CASRWGATDTQYF; cdr3_nt: TGTGCCAGCAGGTGGGGAGCCACAGATACGCAGTATTTT; d_call: -; j_call: TRBJ2-3; clone_size: few; v_call: TRBV12-3/TRBV12-4
cdr3_aa: CATRTGGYNSPLHF; cdr3_nt: TGTGCCACCCGGACAGGGGGCTATAATTCACCCCTCCACTTT; d_call: TRBD1; j_call: TRBJ1-6; clone_size: few; v_call: TRBV19
cdr3_aa: CASSPWYGKPGANVLTF; cdr3_nt: TGTGCCAGCTCACCATGGTACGGAAAGCCTGGGGCCAACGTCCTGACTTTC; d_call: -; j_call: TRBJ2-6; clone_size: few; v_call: TRBV18
cdr3_aa: CASEWGGGHGNTEAFF; cdr3_nt: TGTGCCAGCGAATGGGGGGGCGGGCACGGGAACACTGAAGCTTTCTTT; d_call: -; j_call: TRBJ1-1; clone_size: -; v_call: TRBV13
cdr3_aa: CASSLTRQVYGYTF; cdr3_nt: TGCGCCAGCAGCTTGACTCGACAGGTCTATGGCTACACCTTC; d_call: -; j_call: TRBJ1-2; clone_size: -; v_call: TRBV5-1
cdr3_aa: CSASRGRDTEAFF; cdr3_nt: TGCAGTGCTAGTAGGGGTCGGGACACTGAAGCTTTCTTT; d_call: -; j_call: TRBJ1-1; clone_size: -; v_call: TRBV20-1
cdr3_aa: CASSLLDRAEQYF; cdr3_nt: TGTGCCAGCAGTTTATTGGACAGGGCCGAGCAGTACTTC; d_call: TRBD1; j_call: TRBJ2-7; clone_size: many; v_call: TRBV27
cdr3_aa: CASSLVGQAQPKNIQYF; cdr3_nt: TGCGCCAGCAGCTTGGTGGGACAGGCCCAACCCAAAAACATTCAGTACTTC; d_call: TRBD1; j_call: TRBJ2-4; clone_size: -; v_call: TRBV5-1
cdr3_aa: CASSSLAHPILGGTSYEQYF; cdr3_nt: TGTGCCAGCAGCTCCCTAGCCCATCCGATCTTAGGCGGAACTTCCTACGAGCAGTACTTC; d_call: -; j_call: TRBJ2-7; clone_size: -; v_call: TRBV7-9
cdr3_aa: CAGQGWGYTF; cdr3_nt: TGCGCCGGACAGGGGTGGGGCTACACCTTC; d_call: TRBD1; j_call: TRBJ1-2; clone_size: -; v_call: TRBV10-1
cdr3_aa: CASSQDLVAGQETQYF; cdr3_nt: TGTGCCAGCAGCCAAGATTTGGTAGCGGGGCAAGAGACCCAGTACTTC; d_call: TRBD2; j_call: TRBJ2-5; clone_size: -; v_call: TRBV3-1
cdr3_aa: CASSLSDRGHTDTQYF; cdr3_nt: TGTGCCAGCAGCTTGTCGGACAGGGGGCACACAGATACGCAGTATTTT; d_call: TRBD1; j_call: TRBJ2-3; clone_size: few; v_call: TRBV11-2
cdr3_aa: CASSSAEDRASYEQYF; cdr3_nt: TGTGCCAGCAGCTCCGCCGAGGACAGGGCGTCCTACGAGCAGTACTTC; d_call: TRBD1; j_call: TRBJ2-7; clone_size: -; v_call: TRBV6-6
cdr3_aa: CASSEIAGLIRNEQFF; cdr3_nt: TGTGCCAGCAGCGAAATAGCGGGATTGATTAGAAATGAGCAGTTCTTC; d_call: TRBD2; j_call: TRBJ2-1; clone_size: -; v_call: TRBV6-1
cdr3_aa: CSLQGLLSYNEQYF; cdr3_nt: TGCAGTCTCCAGGGACTCCTCTCCTACAATGAGCAGTACTTC; d_call: -; j_call: TRBJ2-7; clone_size: few; v_call: TRBV20-1
cdr3_aa: CSVGITYNSPLHF; cdr3_nt: TGCAGCGTTGGCATTACCTATAATTCACCCCTCCACTTT; d_call: -; j_call: TRBJ1-6; clone_size: few; v_call: TRBV29-1
cdr3_aa: CASSLNREWRVYQETQYF; cdr3_nt: TGTGCCAGCAGCTTGAATCGGGAGTGGCGGGTTTACCAAGAGACCCAGTACTTC; d_call: -; j_call: TRBJ2-5; clone_size: -; v_call: TRBV5-8
cdr3_aa: CASSQVPRGRSNEQFF; cdr3_nt: TGCGCCAGCAGCCAAGTACCCCGGGGGAGGTCCAATGAGCAGTTCTTC; d_call: -; j_call: TRBJ2-1; clone_size: -; v_call: TRBV4-1
cdr3_aa: CASSQGVWSYNEQFF; cdr3_nt: TGTGCCAGCAGCCAAGGGGTGTGGTCCTACAATGAGCAGTTCTTC; d_call: -; j_call: TRBJ2-1; clone_size: few; v_call: TRBV14
cdr3_aa: CASSDQLGLEQYF; cdr3_nt: TGTGCCAGCAGTGACCAACTAGGACTCGAGCAGTACTTC; d_call: -; j_call: TRBJ2-7; clone_size: -; v_call: TRBV6-4